Described below is a single T cell receptor (beta chain) sequence and its context. The data derive from a study of blood T cell repertoires in COVID-19. Across the whole study: Some COVID-19 samples were acute and others convalescent; all came from the United States, Italy and Spain. From T cells, B-cell-depleted T cells, or PBMCs came the material, which was cDNA or gDNA.

Method: immunoSEQ multiplex PCR; TCRdb's copy keeps in-frame clones and lacks some. The profile shows roughly 350,000 clones, about 92% of them singletons. CDR3 length: 15 residues. Per the germline V gene, CDR1 is LGHDT and CDR2 is YNNKEL (reference sequence). V trimming: 7 bases; J trimming: 6 bases; junction bases outside the gene matches: 10. Input material: PBMCs or T cells enriched from blood (not recorded which). This receptor was identified in a woman aged 25-40 years who had recovered from COVID-19. The gene calls are TRBV3-1 (or the pseudogene TRBV3-2) and TRBJ2-1; TRBD1 matches 9 bases. CDR3 protein: CASTTTGGGSNEQFF. CDR3 bases: TGTGCCAGCACCACAACAGGGGGCGGTTCCAATGAGCAGTTCTTC.